The present T cell receptor beta chain was sequenced within a study of OX40 agonist ivuxolimab in advanced cancers. As for the study in general: Patient treatment consisted of intravenous ivuxolimab administration every 2 weeks at 0.01 to 10 mg/kg. Partial responses were achieved by three patients, of whom one had hepatocellular carcinoma and two had cutaneous melanoma.

Only in-frame clones appear in the TCRdb table, and some are missing; sequencing was by immunoSEQ multiplex PCR. The sample comprises some 50,000 clones, 87% of which are singletons, and under 2% rests with the top ten. CDR1 and CDR2 from the germline V gene are GTSNPN and SVGIG (reference sequence). This CDR3 contains 13 residues. With 2 bases removed from V and 4 bases from J, the gap between germline ends came to 11 bases. This receptor was obtained from an adult with an advanced solid tumor such as melanoma, head and neck, liver or kidney cancer. The source was CD4+ or CD8+ T cells sorted from blood, collected in a trial of the OX40 agonist ivuxolimab. The rearrangement links TRBV30 to TRBJ1-2; no clear D. Here the CDR3 reads CAWSPGPSYGYTF. CDR3 DNA: TGTGCCTGGAGTCCGGGTCCTTCCTATGGCTACACCTTC.